These 16 T cell receptor beta chains originate from one sample sequenced in a study of cytomegalovirus exposure and HLA in healthy donors. PCR primers comprised 60 Vbeta and 13 Jbeta primers. TCRdb's copy holds only in-frame clones and misses some; the assay was immunoSEQ multiplex PCR. Of about 120,000 clones listed, roughly four fifths are singletons. Sequenced: PBMCs. The receptors were gathered from a middle-aged man in good health and CMV-seronegative.

The chain combines TRBV13 with TRBJ2-7, with TRBD2 identical over 12 bases. This CDR3 comprises 14 residues. Germline V gene data show CDR1 as PRHDT and CDR2 as FYEKMQ (reference sequence). V lost 3 bases to trimming and J lost 12 bases; unmatched junction nucleotides: 9. CDR3 bases: TGTGCCAGCAGCTTCACTAGCGGGGGGTCGGAGACGTACTTC. This gives the protein CASSFTSGGSETYF.

V usage is TRBV4-2 and J usage is TRBJ2-7; TRBD2 might be the D (5 bases). Germline CDR1 is LGHNA and CDR2 is YNFKEQ. The CDR3 is made up of 13 amino acids. V lost 2 bases and J 4 bases, leaving 9 bases between the germline ends. The CDR3 DNA reads TGTGCCAGCAGCCAACCCGGGGAATACGAGCAGTACTTC. Protein sequence: CASSQPGEYEQYF.

The V gene is TRBV5-1, the J gene TRBJ2-2, with D possibly TRBD1 on 7 matching bases. The CDR3 contains 14 residues. Trimming stripped 5 bases from V and 5 bases from J, with 13 bases between. Germline-derived CDR1 and CDR2 are SGHRS and YFSETQ. The CDR3 nucleotides read TGCGCCAGCAGTCGGGACAGCGGGACCGGGGAGCTGTTTTTT. It specifies CASSRDSGTGELFF. Filled out from reference TRBV5-1 and TRBJ2-2, the complete variable domain reads KAGVTQTPRYLIKTRGQQVTLSCSPISGHRSVSWYQQTPGQGLQFLFEYFSETQRNKGNFPGRFSGRQFSNSRSEMNVSTLELGDSALYLCASSRDSGTGELFFGEGSRLTVL.

The chain carries TRBV30 and TRBJ2-5; possibly TRBD2 for D (5 bases). Looked up from germline, CDR1 is GTSNPN and CDR2 is SVGIG (reference sequence). V lost 0 bases to trimming and J lost 5 bases, with 16 bases between them. This CDR3 spans 15 amino acids. The CDR3 DNA reads TGTGCCTGGAGTGTGCCCAGGACTTTTGCGGAGACCCAGTACTTC. As protein: CAWSVPRTFAETQYF.

The rearrangement links TRBV5-6 to TRBJ2-6, with 11 bases identical to TRBD1. The J segment lost 1 base and the V segment lost 3 bases, leaving 3 bases of the junction unmatched. Germline CDR1 and CDR2: SGHDT and YYEEEE. The CDR3 has 17 amino acids. The CDR3 protein is CASSWGQGVSGANVLTF. CDR3 coding DNA: TGTGCCAGCAGCTGGGGACAGGGGGTGTCTGGGGCCAACGTCCTGACTTTC.

V is TRBV19 and J is TRBJ1-4, with 8 bases aligning to TRBD1. The CDR3 consists of 14 residues. Germline CDR1 LNHDA, CDR2 SQIVND (reference sequence). The V segment lost 6 bases and the J segment 5 bases; nucleotides outside the gene matches: 5. CDR3 region: CASSRRTGNEKLFF. CDR3 coding DNA: TGTGCCAGTAGCCGTCGGACAGGGAATGAAAAACTGTTTTTT.

The chain combines TRBV27 with TRBJ1-4; 7 bases map to TRBD1. Losses at the gene ends were 6 bases for V and 1 base for J; bases not matched to a gene: 5. The CDR3 is 15 amino acids. Per the germline V gene, CDR1 is MNHEY and CDR2 is SMNVEV (reference sequence). This CDR3 reads CASSRNRGTNEKLFF. In DNA, the CDR3 is TGTGCCAGCAGCCGTAACAGGGGAACTAATGAAAAACTGTTTTTT. Full variable domain (remainder filled in from reference TRBV27 and TRBJ1-4): EAQVTQNPRYLITVTGKKLTVTCSQNMNHEYMSWYRQDPGLGLRQIYYSMNVEVTDKGDVPEGYKVSRKEKRNFPLILESPSPNQTSLYFCASSRNRGTNEKLFFGSGTQLSVL.

The V and J genes are TRBV5-6 and TRBJ2-5; TRBD1 agrees at 11 bases. There are 14 residues in the CDR3. Unmatched junction bases numbered 2, after V lost 3 bases and J lost 4 bases. The germline V gene encodes CDR1 SGHDT and CDR2 YYEEEE. The CDR3 loop reads CASSYGTGGETQYF. DNA for the CDR3: TGTGCCAGCAGCTATGGGACAGGGGGAGAGACCCAGTACTTC. Full variable domain (outside the CDR3, taken from reference TRBV5-6 and TRBJ2-5): DAGVTQSPTHLIKTRGQQVTLRCSPKSGHDTVSWYQQALGQGPQFIFQYYEEEERQRGNFPDRFSGHQFPNYSSELNVNALLLGDSALYLCASSYGTGGETQYFGPGTRLLVL.

This clone appeared a few times. V is TRBV28 and J is TRBJ2-7; 12 bases map to TRBD2. Germline loops: CDR1 MDHEN, CDR2 SYDVKM. The CDR3 extends over 15 amino acids. V lost 6 bases and J lost 0; bases outside the gene matches: 3. The CDR3 DNA sequence: TGTGCCAGCAGACCGACTAGCGGGAGCTCCTACGAGCAGTACTTC. Translating it yields CASRPTSGSSYEQYF. The entire variable domain, with the rest obtained from reference TRBV28 and TRBJ2-7, is as follows: DVKVTQSSRYLVKRTGEKVFLECVQDMDHENMFWYRQDPGLGLRLIYFSYDVKMKEKGDIPEGYSVSREKKERFSLILESASTNQTSMYLCASRPTSGSSYEQYFGPGTRLTVT.

This chain joins TRBV5-8 and TRBJ1-2; no clear D gene. Germline V lookup: CDR1 SGHTS, CDR2 YDEGEE. V lost 6 bases and J lost 8, with 11 bases in between. The CDR3 is made up of 11 amino acids. CDR3 DNA sequence: TGTGCCAGCACCGGGTTTGCCGGCTACACCTTC. Encoded protein: CASTGFAGYTF.

The J gene is TRBJ1-1, the V gene TRBV27; D is undetermined. Germline V lookup: CDR1 MNHEY, CDR2 SMNVEV (reference sequence). V shed 5 bases and J shed 4 bases, with 14 bases lying between them. CDR3 size: 14 residues. The DNA for the CDR3 is TGTGCCAGCAGTAGAGGGTGGCTAAGCACTGAAGCTTTCTTT. Protein: CASSRGWLSTEAFF.

The V gene is TRBV10-2, the J gene TRBJ1-2; the match to TRBD1 covers 7 bases. Germline CDR1 WSHSY, CDR2 SAAADI. The CDR3 is 11 residues long. Trimming took 9 bases from V and 7 from J; bases not matched to a gene: 5. The CDR3 nucleotides read TGCGCCAGGCAGACAGGGAGTGGCTACACCTTC. Translated, it gives CARQTGSGYTF.

V and J are TRBV29-1 and TRBJ2-5; TRBD1 matches at 9 bases. Matching the DNA end better, TRBJ2-7 makes the J call doubtful. The CDR3 runs to 13 residues. In germline, CDR1 is SQVTM, CDR2 ANQGSEA. This chain's CDR3 is CSANTGGEGEQYF. The DNA for the CDR3 is TGCAGCGCTAACACAGGGGGCGAGGGCGAGCAGTACTTC.

This rearrangement joins TRBV29-1 to TRBJ2-5, with TRBD2 as a possible D gene (7 bases). The V gene lost 4 bases and the J gene lost 5 bases, with 11 bases spanning the gap. CDR3 size: 12 residues. CDR1 and CDR2 (germline): SQVTM, ANQGSEA. The CDR3 reads CSVAGGQETQYF. CDR3 DNA sequence: TGCAGCGTTGCGGGGGGCCAGGAGACCCAGTACTTC.

V usage is TRBV10-2 and J usage is TRBJ2-7; D is perhaps TRBD1 (5 bases). The length of the CDR3 is 11 residues. Deletions cut 5 bases from V and 10 bases from J, with 12 bases between. From germline, CDR1 is WSHSY and CDR2 SAAADI. The DNA of the CDR3 is TGCGCCAGCAGTTTCAGGGAATCCCAGTACTTC. Translated: CASSFRESQYF.

This clone was observed once. The chain is built from TRBV11-2 and TRBJ1-1; maybe TRBD1 (6 bases). The V gene lost 8 bases and the J gene lost 7 bases, with 14 bases spanning the gap. Germline V lookup: CDR1 SGHAT, CDR2 FQNNGV. The CDR3 totals 12 residues. CDR3 residues: CASEGTSDEAFF. As DNA, the CDR3 is TGTGCCAGCGAAGGGACAAGTGATGAAGCTTTCTTT.